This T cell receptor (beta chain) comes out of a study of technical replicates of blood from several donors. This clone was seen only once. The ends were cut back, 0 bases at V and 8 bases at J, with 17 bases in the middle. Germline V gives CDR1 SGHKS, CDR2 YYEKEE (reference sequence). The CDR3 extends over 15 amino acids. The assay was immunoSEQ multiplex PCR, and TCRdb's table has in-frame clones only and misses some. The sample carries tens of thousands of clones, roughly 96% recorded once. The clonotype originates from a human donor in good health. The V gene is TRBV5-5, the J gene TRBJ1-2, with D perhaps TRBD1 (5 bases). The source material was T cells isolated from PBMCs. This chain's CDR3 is CASSLATGGVGGYTF. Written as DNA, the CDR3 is TGTGCCAGCAGCTTGGCCACAGGCGGCGTAGGGGGCTACACCTTC.